Each of the 24 T cell receptor beta chains below was sequenced from the same sample in a study of OX40 agonist ivuxolimab in advanced cancers. Sequenced by immunoSEQ multiplex PCR; TCRdb stores in-frame clones only, minus some. The table includes about 120,000 clones, roughly nine tenths detected once. The sequenced sample was CD4+ or CD8+ T cells sorted from blood, obtained in a trial of the OX40 agonist ivuxolimab. These TCRs come from an adult with an advanced solid tumor such as melanoma, head and neck, liver or kidney cancer.

This clone was observed a single time. The genes are TRBV7-8 and TRBJ1-1; D uncertain. This CDR3 has 13 amino acids. The germline V and J ends were trimmed by 3 bases and 8 bases, with 13 bases remaining between them. Per germline, CDR1 SGHVS and CDR2 FQNEAQ. CDR3 sequence (DNA): TGTGCCAGCAGCTTCGACGGGAGCACCGAAGCTTTCTTT. Amino acids: CASSFDGSTEAFF. Based on the CDR3 plus reference TRBV7-8 and TRBJ1-1, the full variable domain is GAGVSQSPRYKVAKRGQDVALRCDPISGHVSLFWYQQALGQGPEFLTYFQNEAQLDKSGLPSDRFFAERPEGSVSTLKIQRTQQEDSAVYLCASSFDGSTEAFFGQGTRLTVV.

The CDR3 DNA follows: TGTGCCAGCAGCTTAGGAGGGTGGAGCACAGATACGCAGTATTTT. Amino acid sequence: CASSLGGWSTDTQYF. J is TRBJ2-3 and V is TRBV7-9, with a tentative D call TRBD2 (5 bases). Germline V lookup: CDR1 SEHNR, CDR2 FQNEAQ (reference sequence). The CDR3 sequence is 15 residues long. V gave up 1 base and J gave up 0 bases, with 8 bases separating them.

This clone came up a few times. The genes are TRBV28 and TRBJ1-5; D is uncertain. Germline CDR1 and CDR2: MDHEN and SYDVKM. Trimming shortened V by 6 bases and J by 0 bases, and 9 bases separated the two germline ends. The CDR3 length is 14 residues. CDR3 in DNA: TGTGCCAGCAGGCCAGGATATAGCAATCAGCCCCAGCATTTT. Its translation is CASRPGYSNQPQHF.

V is TRBV4-3 and J is TRBJ2-5; TRBD2 might be the D (6 bases). Germline V gene lookup returns CDR1 LGHNA and CDR2 YSLEER. V lost 3 bases and J lost 5, with 16 bases in between. The CDR3 runs to 15 residues. The CDR3 spells CASSQAPLARETQYF. Written as DNA, the CDR3 is TGCGCCAGCAGCCAGGCCCCCCTAGCGCGGGAGACCCAGTACTTC.

The chain couples TRBV5-1 to TRBJ2-7; a possible D gene is TRBD2 (5 bases). In germline, CDR1 is SGHRS, CDR2 YFSETQ. CDR3 length equals 16 residues. V was clipped by 7 bases and J by 1 base, with 21 bases between them. The CDR3 nucleotides read TGCGCCAGCCGTGTATCCATGGACTCCCGGTCCTACGAGCAGTACTTC. Encoded protein: CASRVSMDSRSYEQYF.

The rearrangement uses TRBV4-1 and TRBJ1-5, with D perhaps matching TRBD1 (6 bases). Trimming removed 0 bases at V and 1 base at J, with 13 bases between. Per germline, CDR1 MGHRA and CDR2 YSYEKL. The CDR3 totals 17 residues. CDR3 DNA sequence: TGCGCCAGCAGCCAAGATAGGGGGTTTGCGAGCAATCAGCCCCAGCATTTT. This encodes CASSQDRGFASNQPQHF.

The chain carries TRBV10-1 and TRBJ1-4; 11 bases align to TRBD1. V lost 5 bases to trimming and J lost 1 base; unmatched junction nucleotides: 9. The CDR3 has 18 amino acids. The V gene's germline CDR1 is WNHNN and CDR2 SYGVQD (reference sequence). The CDR3 spells CASSRTGGDGETNEKLFF. In nucleotides, the CDR3 is TGCGCCAGCAGTAGGACAGGGGGCGACGGTGAAACTAATGAAAAACTGTTTTTT.

This chain connects TRBV14 to TRBJ1-4; D might be TRBD1 (5 bases). The CDR3 runs 14 residues. The V end was cut by 4 bases, the J end by 8 bases, with 14 bases between. Looked up from germline, CDR1 is SGHDN and CDR2 is FVKESK. The CDR3 DNA is TGTGCCAGCAGCCCACCAGGGATTCGGGAAAAACTGTTTTTT. The encoded protein is CASSPPGIREKLFF.

This rearrangement joins TRBV12-5 to TRBJ2-3; 7 bases agree with TRBD1. Per the germline V gene, CDR1 is LGHNT and CDR2 is FRNRAP. V dropped 0 bases and J dropped 0; count of bases not matched to a gene: 9. CDR3 length: 18 residues. The CDR3 nucleotides are TGTGCTAGTGGTTTGGTAGGGGGCCAAACCTCTAGCACAGATACGCAGTATTTT. It yields the protein CASGLVGGQTSSTDTQYF.

V usage is TRBV19 and J usage is TRBJ1-5; D is unresolved. V was shortened by 1 base and J by 1 base, with 8 bases between the two germline ends. Germline CDR1 and CDR2: LNHDA and SQIVND (reference sequence). The CDR3 length is 15 residues. The CDR3 region is CASSIVGWSNQPQHF. The CDR3 coding sequence is TGTGCCAGTAGTATAGTAGGGTGGAGCAATCAGCCCCAGCATTTT.

This clone was recorded only once. V is TRBV28 and J is TRBJ1-1; D gene uncertain. Germline V gene data show CDR1 as MDHEN and CDR2 as SYDVKM. CDR3 length equals 14 residues. Trimming cost V 7 bases and J 0 bases, with 12 bases left between them. In DNA, the CDR3 is TGTGCCAGCATATTCACAGTCATGAACACTGAAGCTTTCTTT. Encoded protein: CASIFTVMNTEAFF.

The rearrangement joins TRBV4-3 to TRBJ2-7; 8 nucleotides agree with TRBD1. Germline CDR1 reads LGHNA; CDR2 reads YSLEER. The CDR3 loop spans 15 amino acids. V lost 0 bases, J lost 5 bases, and 6 bases stayed unmatched. CDR3 nucleotides: TGCGCCAGCAGCCAAGACCGGACAGGGATAGACGAGCAGTACTTC. This gives the protein CASSQDRTGIDEQYF.

A remark on this clone: The junction differs from germline at one of its ends, possibly a read error. The V and J genes are TRBV7-7 and TRBJ2-7; TRBD1 or TRBD2 may be the D gene (5 bases each). Germline CDR1 is SSHAT and CDR2 is FNYEAQ (reference sequence). CDR3 length: 14 amino acids. In DNA, the CDR3 is TGTGCTAGCAGCTGGGCCGAGGGGTCCAACGAGCAGTACTTC. Amino acids: CASSWAEGSNEQYF.

This clone has only one observation. CDR3 region: CASSFTGNSNQPQHF. The DNA for the CDR3 is TGTGCCAGCAGCTTTACGGGAAATAGCAATCAGCCCCAGCATTTT. The chain employs TRBV5-5 and TRBJ1-5; D gene uncertain. The germline V gene encodes CDR1 SGHKS and CDR2 YYEKEE (reference sequence). This CDR3 is 15 amino acids long. Trimming took off 2 bases at V and 0 bases at J, with 9 bases between the two ends.

The chain combines TRBV7-2 with TRBJ1-3; a weak D match, TRBD1 (6 bases). Germline V lookup: CDR1 SGHTA, CDR2 FQGNSA. The CDR3 loop spans 15 amino acids. V lost 3 bases and J lost 0, with 9 bases in between. The CDR3 DNA reads TGTGCCAGCAGCTTCGGGGGCAGCTCTGGAAACACCATATATTTT. This encodes CASSFGGSSGNTIYF.

This chain uses TRBV28 with TRBJ2-1; 10 nucleotides agree with TRBD2. This CDR3 is 15 amino acids long. The germline gives CDR1 MDHEN, CDR2 SYDVKM. The J segment lost 8 bases and the V segment lost 3 bases, leaving 7 bases of the junction unmatched. This chain's CDR3 is CASSFQRGGPDEQFF. The CDR3 nucleotides read TGTGCCAGCAGTTTCCAGCGGGGGGGCCCAGATGAGCAGTTCTTC.

This chain joins TRBV27 and TRBJ1-1; 8 positions match TRBD1. The J segment lost 5 bases and the V segment lost 6 bases, leaving 8 bases of the junction unmatched. This CDR3 contains 14 residues. The germline V gene encodes CDR1 MNHEY and CDR2 SMNVEV (reference sequence). The DNA for the CDR3 is TGTGCCAGCAGGGCAGGGGGCCGAGTAACTGAAGCTTTCTTT. Residues: CASRAGGRVTEAFF.

The chain couples TRBV6-5 to TRBJ1-3, with 8 bases identical to TRBD1. CDR1 MNHEY and CDR2 SVGAGI come from the germline V gene. The CDR3 sequence is 15 residues long. Trimming cost V 5 bases and J 0 bases; bases outside gene matches: 3. The CDR3 loop reads CASSRQGSSGNTIYF. CDR3 bases: TGTGCCAGCAGTCGACAGGGGAGCTCTGGAAACACCATATATTTT.

The J gene is TRBJ2-1, the V gene TRBV6-6; 8 bases match TRBD1. From germline, CDR1 is MNHNY and CDR2 SVGAGI (reference sequence). J was trimmed by 0 bases and V by 8 bases; bases with no gene match: 9. The CDR3 is 16 residues long. DNA for the CDR3: TGTGCCAGCTACGGTGCAGGGGGCCGCTCCTACAATGAGCAGTTCTTC. Its translation is CASYGAGGRSYNEQFF.

This sequence joins TRBV7-9 and TRBJ1-6; 7 bases are shared with TRBD1. Losses at the gene ends were 4 bases for V and 10 bases for J; bases not matched to a gene: 10. The CDR3 has 15 amino acids. The germline CDR1 and CDR2 sequences are SEHNR and FQNEAQ (reference sequence). CDR3 coding DNA: TGTGCCAGCAGCTCGAGACAGGGTGGTGGCTCACCCCTCCACTTT. It codes for CASSSRQGGGSPLHF.

The chain employs TRBV11-3 and TRBJ2-5, with unresolved D. The ends were cut back, 1 base at V and 3 bases at J, with 12 bases in the middle. Germline V gene data show CDR1 as SGHNT and CDR2 as YENEEA. The CDR3 consists of 15 residues. The CDR3 here is CASSLGSRSEETQYF. The CDR3 DNA reads as TGTGCCAGCAGCTTAGGGTCACGGAGCGAAGAGACCCAGTACTTC. Together with reference TRBV11-3 and TRBJ2-5, the CDR3 gives the full variable domain: EAGVVQSPRYKIIEKKQPVAFWCNPISGHNTLYWYLQNLGQGPELLIRYENEEAVDDSQLPKDRFSAERLKGVDSTLKIQPAELGDSAVYLCASSLGSRSEETQYFGPGTRLLVL.

This chain connects TRBV7-9 to TRBJ2-7, with D hard to call. Looked up from germline, CDR1 is SEHNR and CDR2 is FQNEAQ (reference sequence). CDR3 length: 11 amino acids. Trimming took 1 base from V and 8 from J, leaving 6 bases between them. The CDR3 region is CASSLGPQQYF. The CDR3 coding sequence is TGTGCCAGCAGCTTAGGGCCCCAGCAGTACTTC.

V gene TRBV7-2 combines with J gene TRBJ2-5; 8 bases line up with TRBD1. The trim removed 6 bases at V and 5 bases at J, leaving 11 bases unmatched. Germline values: CDR1 SGHTA, CDR2 FQGNSA. The CDR3 runs 15 residues. CDR3 nucleotides: TGTGCCAGCAGTACATTTCAGGGGGCTCGGGAGACCCAGTACTTC. Translated, it gives CASSTFQGARETQYF.

The V call is TRBV11-2, the J call TRBJ2-1, with 7 bases matching TRBD1. V shed 5 bases, J shed 9 bases, and the junction held 16 bases outside the gene matches. CDR3 length: 16 residues. Germline CDR1 reads SGHAT; CDR2 reads FQNNGV. The CDR3 protein is CASSPSGRQGVGEQFF. Written as DNA, the CDR3 is TGTGCCAGCAGCCCCTCCGGCAGACAGGGAGTGGGTGAGCAGTTCTTC.